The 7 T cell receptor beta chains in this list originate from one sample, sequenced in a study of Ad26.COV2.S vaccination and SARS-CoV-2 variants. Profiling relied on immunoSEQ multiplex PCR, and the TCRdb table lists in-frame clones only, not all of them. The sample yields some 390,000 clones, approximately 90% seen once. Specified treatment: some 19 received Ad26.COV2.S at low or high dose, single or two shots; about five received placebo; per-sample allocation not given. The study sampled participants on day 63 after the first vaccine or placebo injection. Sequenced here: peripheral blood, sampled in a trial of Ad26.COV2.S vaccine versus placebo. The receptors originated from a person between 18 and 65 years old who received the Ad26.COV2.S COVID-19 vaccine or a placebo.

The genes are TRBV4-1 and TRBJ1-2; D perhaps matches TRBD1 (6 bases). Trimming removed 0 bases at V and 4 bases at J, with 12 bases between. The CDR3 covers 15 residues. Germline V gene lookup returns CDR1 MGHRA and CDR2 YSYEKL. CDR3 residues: CASSQDGGGGYGYTF. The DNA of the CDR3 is TGCGCCAGCAGCCAAGACGGTGGAGGGGGCTATGGCTACACCTTC.

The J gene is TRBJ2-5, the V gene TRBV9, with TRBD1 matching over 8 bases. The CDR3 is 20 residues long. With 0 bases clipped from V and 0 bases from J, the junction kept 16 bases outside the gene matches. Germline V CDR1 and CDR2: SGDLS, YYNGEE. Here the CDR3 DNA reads TGTGCCAGCAGCGTAGCAGCCCAAAGGACAGGGTATAGTTACCAAGAGACCCAGTACTTC. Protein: CASSVAAQRTGYSYQETQYF.

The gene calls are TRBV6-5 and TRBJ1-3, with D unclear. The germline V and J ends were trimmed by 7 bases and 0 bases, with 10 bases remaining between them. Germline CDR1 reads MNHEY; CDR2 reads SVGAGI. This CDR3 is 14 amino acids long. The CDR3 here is CASKNPYSGNTIYF. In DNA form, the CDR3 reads TGTGCCAGCAAGAACCCCTACTCTGGAAACACCATATATTTT.

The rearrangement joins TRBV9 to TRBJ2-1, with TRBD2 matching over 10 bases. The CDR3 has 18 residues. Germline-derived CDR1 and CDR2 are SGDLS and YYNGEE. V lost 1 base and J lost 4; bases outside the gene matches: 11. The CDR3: CASSVRGDLAGAYNEQFF. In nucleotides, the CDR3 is TGTGCCAGCAGCGTAAGGGGGGACCTAGCGGGAGCGTACAATGAGCAGTTCTTC.

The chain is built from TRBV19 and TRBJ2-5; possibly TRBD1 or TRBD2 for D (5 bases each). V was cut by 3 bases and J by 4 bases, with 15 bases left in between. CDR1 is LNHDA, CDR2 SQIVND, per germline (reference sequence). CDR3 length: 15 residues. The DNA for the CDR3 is TGTGCCAGTAGTATGTCGAGGGGCGCGGGAGAGACCCAGTACTTC. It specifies CASSMSRGAGETQYF.

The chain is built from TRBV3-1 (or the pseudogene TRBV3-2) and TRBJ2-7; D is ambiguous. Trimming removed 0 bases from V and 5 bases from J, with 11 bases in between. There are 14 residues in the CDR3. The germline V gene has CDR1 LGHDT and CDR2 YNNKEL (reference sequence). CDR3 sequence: CASSQDWKGDEQYF. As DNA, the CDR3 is TGTGCCAGCAGCCAAGATTGGAAGGGTGACGAGCAGTACTTC.

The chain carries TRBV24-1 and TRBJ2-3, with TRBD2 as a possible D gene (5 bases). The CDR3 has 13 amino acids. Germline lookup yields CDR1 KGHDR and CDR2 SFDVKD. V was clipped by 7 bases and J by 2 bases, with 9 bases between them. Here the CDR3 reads CATREGVTDTQYF. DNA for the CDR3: TGTGCCACCAGAGAGGGAGTCACAGATACGCAGTATTTT.